The 31 T cell receptor beta chains below were found in one sample sequenced in a study of response to subunit inactivated influenza vaccine. TCRdb ran MiXCR on the RT-PCR reads and lists one entry per CDR3 protein. The data hold about 530,000 distinct CDR3 sequences, with under 15% observed a single time. Specimen: PBMCs from blood, collected more than 35 days after vaccination. These receptors came from a man aged 50-59 years who received an inactivated influenza vaccine.

The chain has TRBV6-1 and TRBJ1-1; no definite D call. Trimming pared 5 bases from V and 2 bases from J, leaving 12 bases between. The length of the CDR3 is 14 residues. From germline, CDR1 is MNHNS and CDR2 SASEGT. DNA for the CDR3: TGTGCCAGCAGTCAATCAGGTCGTAACACTGAAGCTTTCTTT. Translation gives CASSQSGRNTEAFF.

The gene calls are TRBV6-2 or TRBV6-3 and TRBJ2-1; 9 bases match TRBD2. The germline V gene encodes CDR1 MNHEY and CDR2 SVGEGT. The trim removed 6 bases at V and 4 bases at J, leaving 4 bases unmatched. The CDR3 consists of 14 residues. The CDR3 region is CASRPGLAYNEQFF. The CDR3 coding sequence is TGTGCCAGCAGACCGGGACTAGCATACAATGAGCAGTTCTTC.

This clonotype was recorded at least ten times. This chain's CDR3 is CSARDSWTSRFGEQFF. In DNA form, the CDR3 reads TGCAGTGCTAGAGATTCTTGGACTAGTAGGTTTGGTGAGCAGTTCTTC. The chain uses TRBV20-1 and TRBJ2-1; TRBD2 aligns across 7 bases. V was clipped by 0 bases and J by 9 bases; unmatched bases: 14. CDR3 size: 16 residues. Germline assignment: CDR1 DFQATT and CDR2 SNEGSKA (reference sequence).

This clonotype turned up a few times. The chain joins TRBV7-6 to TRBJ2-1; D not certain. Trimming stripped 4 bases from V and 13 bases from J, with 14 bases between. Germline V gene lookup returns CDR1 SGHVS and CDR2 FNYEAQ. The CDR3 is 12 residues long. The CDR3 region is CASSSWRRIQFF. CDR3 nucleotides: TGTGCCAGCAGCTCCTGGCGCCGTATACAGTTCTTC. Looking up the rest from reference TRBV7-6 and TRBJ2-1 gives the full variable domain: GAGVSQSPRYKVTKRGQDVALRCDPISGHVSLYWYRQALGQGPEFLTYFNYEAQQDKSGLPNDRFSAERPEGSISTLTIQRTEQRDSAMYRCASSSWRRIQFFGPGTRLTVL.

This rearrangement joins TRBV5-1 to TRBJ2-7, with a tentative D call TRBD2 (5 bases). V was trimmed by 3 bases and J by 0 bases, leaving 16 bases between them. The CDR3 consists of 16 residues. Per the germline V gene, CDR1 is SGHRS and CDR2 is YFSETQ. CDR3: CASSYQPGSGSYEQYF. CDR3 sequence (DNA): TGCGCCAGCAGCTACCAACCGGGAAGTGGCTCCTACGAGCAGTACTTC. The full variable domain, with the rest looked up from reference TRBV5-1 and TRBJ2-7, is KAGVTQTPRYLIKTRGQQVTLSCSPISGHRSVSWYQQTPGQGLQFLFEYFSETQRNKGNFPGRFSGRQFSNSRSEMNVSTLELGDSALYLCASSYQPGSGSYEQYFGPGTRLTVT.

This clonotype was recorded a few times. The chain is built from TRBV6-1 and TRBJ1-2, with D maybe TRBD1 (5 bases). V lost 6 bases to trimming and J lost 3 bases, with 14 bases between them. The CDR3 runs 14 residues. In germline, CDR1 is MNHNS, CDR2 SASEGT. The CDR3 here is CASSFNSGYYGYTF. The CDR3 coding sequence is TGTGCCAGCAGCTTTAACTCAGGGTACTATGGCTACACCTTC.

This clonotype was picked up many times. The chain has TRBV20-1 and TRBJ1-5; D remains unclear. CDR3 length equals 13 residues. Trimming took 1 base from V and 6 from J, leaving 10 bases between them. Germline-derived CDR1 and CDR2 are DFQATT and SNEGSKA (reference sequence). This CDR3 is CSARVTNTQPQHF. The CDR3 bases are TGCAGTGCTAGAGTTACGAACACTCAGCCCCAGCATTTT.

This clonotype was seen just once. The chain employs TRBV5-1 and TRBJ2-7, with 7 bases that match TRBD2. This CDR3 region has 15 residues. In germline, CDR1 is SGHRS, CDR2 YFSETQ. J gave up 0 bases and V 1 base, and 4 bases lay outside the gene matches. The CDR3 bases are TGCGCCAGCAGCTTGACCCTAGCGGCCTCCTACGAGCAGTACTTC. As protein: CASSLTLAASYEQYF.

This clonotype has just a few counts. This sequence joins TRBV7-9 and TRBJ2-5, with D perhaps matching TRBD2 (7 bases). Trimming removed 2 bases at V and 4 bases at J, with 20 bases between. The germline V gene has CDR1 SEHNR and CDR2 FQNEAQ (reference sequence). This CDR3 contains 17 residues. As DNA, the CDR3 is TGTGCCAGCAGCTTAAGGTTTTCCGGGGGGCGCCCAGAGACCCAGTACTTC. Its translation: CASSLRFSGGRPETQYF.

Many counts were recorded for this clonotype. This rearrangement joins TRBV28 to TRBJ2-3; 8 bases fit TRBD2. V lost 4 bases to trimming and J lost 2 bases; unmatched junction nucleotides: 11. This CDR3 is built from 17 residues. Germline loops: CDR1 MDHEN, CDR2 SYDVKM. CDR3 protein: CASSSLLTSELTDTQYF. CDR3 bases: TGTGCCAGCAGTTCCCTTTTGACTAGCGAGCTCACAGATACGCAGTATTTT.

This clonotype was seen repeatedly, ten times or more. The chain employs TRBV7-2 and TRBJ2-3; TRBD1 aligns across 8 bases. In germline, CDR1 is SGHTA, CDR2 FQGNSA. This CDR3 comprises 15 residues. With 5 bases clipped from V and 4 bases from J, the junction kept 8 bases outside the gene matches. The CDR3 nucleotides read TGTGCCAGCAGCGGCGGCAGGGGGCGCCCAGATACGCAGTATTTT. Translated: CASSGGRGRPDTQYF.

This clonotype was counted a few times. The chain employs TRBV7-9 and TRBJ2-1, with D uncertain. The CDR3 sequence is 13 residues long. V was pared by 1 base and J by 6 bases, with 7 bases between. The germline gives CDR1 SEHNR, CDR2 FQNEAQ (reference sequence). CDR3 coding DNA: TGTGCCAGCAGCTTAGTCTTTACCAATGAGCAGTTCTTC. Translated: CASSLVFTNEQFF.

The chain couples TRBV4-1 to TRBJ1-2; D is unresolved. From germline, CDR1 is MGHRA and CDR2 YSYEKL. V gave up 4 bases and J gave up 1 base, with 22 bases separating them. This CDR3 is built from 18 residues. CDR3 bases: TGCGCCAGCAGCCCTGCACGCGACGGGCAAAGTGTTAACTATGGCTACACCTTC. Protein product: CASSPARDGQSVNYGYTF.

Turning to this clonotype: One junction end disagrees with the germline gene, perhaps due to a read error. The rearrangement joins TRBV7-2 to TRBJ2-7; D is possibly TRBD2 (5 bases). Germline values: CDR1 SGHTA, CDR2 FQGNSA. The CDR3 is 13 amino acids. CDR3 residues: CTSSLARNYEQYF. The CDR3 DNA is TGCACCAGCAGCTTAGCGAGGAACTACGAGCAGTACTTC.

As concerns this clonotype: One junction end does not reproduce the germline sequence, and a read error may be involved. The chain recombines TRBV5-5 with TRBJ1-1, with TRBD1 as a possible D gene (5 bases). The CDR3 has 14 residues. The germline gives CDR1 SGHKS, CDR2 YYEKEE (reference sequence). In DNA form, the CDR3 reads TGTGACAGCAGCCCCAGGGTTATGAACACTGAAGCTTTCTTT. As protein: CDSSPRVMNTEAFF.

This chain uses TRBV5-1 with TRBJ1-1; D ambiguous. CDR1 and CDR2 from the germline V gene are SGHRS and YFSETQ. V was shortened by 0 bases and J by 3 bases, with 9 bases between the two germline ends. This CDR3 comprises 14 residues. In DNA form, the CDR3 reads TGCGCCAGCAGCTTGGCAGGACCGGACACTGAAGCTTTCTTT. It encodes CASSLAGPDTEAFF.

The sample holds a few counts of this clonotype. The chain has TRBV13 and TRBJ1-1, with D perhaps matching TRBD1 (5 bases). Trimming shortened V by 5 bases and J by 6 bases, and 19 bases separated the two germline ends. Germline CDR1 is PRHDT and CDR2 is FYEKMQ (reference sequence). The CDR3 loop spans 15 amino acids. CDR3 protein: CASSPVRGPPPEAFF. In nucleotides, the CDR3 is TGTGCCAGCAGCCCCGTCCGGGGCCCCCCCCCTGAAGCTTTCTTT.

A few counts support this clonotype. The genes are TRBV7-9 and TRBJ2-7; maybe TRBD1 (5 bases). From germline, CDR1 is SEHNR and CDR2 FQNEAQ (reference sequence). This CDR3 comprises 14 residues. Trimming cost V 5 bases and J 4 bases, with 15 bases left between them. CDR3 amino acids: CASSQRWGPYEQYF. DNA of the CDR3: TGTGCCAGCAGCCAACGATGGGGCCCGTACGAGCAGTACTTC.

This clonotype has a handful of counts. The rearrangement links TRBV5-5 to TRBJ2-1, with 9 bases identical to TRBD2. Per the germline V gene, CDR1 is SGHKS and CDR2 is YYEKEE (reference sequence). Unmatched junction bases numbered 3, after V lost 0 bases and J lost 5 bases. This CDR3 is 15 amino acids long. The CDR3 sequence is CASSLVRGGNNEQFF. The CDR3 bases are TGTGCCAGCAGCTTGGTGCGGGGGGGCAACAATGAGCAGTTCTTC.

This chain joins TRBV9 and TRBJ1-1; D remains ambiguous. Germline V gives CDR1 SGDLS, CDR2 YYNGEE. The CDR3 contains 13 residues. V was trimmed by 4 bases and J by 3 bases, leaving 10 bases between them. The CDR3 DNA sequence: TGTGCCAGCAGCATATCTTGGGACACTGAAGCTTTCTTT. As protein: CASSISWDTEAFF.

This chain uses TRBV6-5 with TRBJ1-1; 8 positions agree with TRBD1. Germline V gene lookup returns CDR1 MNHEY and CDR2 SVGAGI. J was trimmed by 8 bases and V by 0 bases; bases with no gene match: 2. CDR3 length: 13 amino acids. The CDR3 nucleotides are TGTGCCAGCAGTTACTCTGGACAGGGCGAAGCTTTCTTT. This encodes CASSYSGQGEAFF.

This clonotype was detected many times. The chain links TRBV6-5 to TRBJ2-1; D remains unclear. The CDR3 sequence is 15 residues long. Germline values: CDR1 MNHEY, CDR2 SVGAGI. The ends were cut back, 0 bases at V and 8 bases at J, with 14 bases in the middle. CDR3 sequence (DNA): TGTGCCAGCAGTTACTCGAAATCAGCCCGTGATGAGCAGTTCTTC. As protein: CASSYSKSARDEQFF.

This clonotype has a handful of counts. This rearrangement joins TRBV3-1 to TRBJ1-2; perhaps TRBD1 as D (5 bases). Trimming removed 0 bases at V and 3 bases at J, with 11 bases between. CDR3 size: 15 residues. CDR1 and CDR2 from the germline V gene are LGHDT and YNNKEL (reference sequence). This CDR3 reads CASSQDLRDYYGYTF. The CDR3 DNA sequence: TGTGCCAGCAGCCAAGATCTCCGGGACTACTATGGCTACACCTTC.

This clonotype was detected only a few times. The chain links TRBV7-9 to TRBJ2-1, with TRBD2 identical over 11 bases. This CDR3 region has 15 residues. Losses at the gene ends were 0 bases for V and 8 bases for J; bases not matched to a gene: 3. CDR1 SEHNR and CDR2 FQNEAQ come from the germline V gene (reference sequence). In DNA form, the CDR3 reads TGTGCCAGCAGCTTAGCACTAGCGGGAGCCGATGAGCAGTTCTTC. Translating it yields CASSLALAGADEQFF.

This clonotype occurred a few times. This chain connects TRBV5-1 to TRBJ2-1; 8 bases agree with TRBD1. V trimming: 4 bases; J trimming: 4 bases; junction bases outside the gene matches: 13. Looked up from germline, CDR1 is SGHRS and CDR2 is YFSETQ. The CDR3 has 17 residues. Here the CDR3 reads CASSPLMTGAEYNEQFF. CDR3 nucleotide sequence: TGCGCCAGCAGCCCCCTAATGACAGGGGCAGAATACAATGAGCAGTTCTTC.

This clonotype was counted between two and nine times. The chain uses TRBV24-1 and TRBJ2-1; 9 bases are a match to TRBD1. V shed 7 bases, J shed 8 bases, and the junction held 8 bases outside the gene matches. This CDR3 is 14 amino acids long. Germline V CDR1 and CDR2: KGHDR, SFDVKD. CDR3 amino acids: CATRSGTGIYEQFF. As DNA, the CDR3 is TGTGCCACCAGGAGCGGGACAGGGATCTATGAGCAGTTCTTC.

This chain connects TRBV7-8 to TRBJ2-3; TRBD2 is a possible D gene (6 bases). The CDR3 runs 18 residues. The germline V gene has CDR1 SGHVS and CDR2 FQNEAQ. V lost 1 base to trimming and J lost 0 bases, with 17 bases between them. The CDR3, as DNA: TGTGCCAGCAGCTTAGGCGTCTTCGGGGGTAAAAGCACAGATACGCAGTATTTT. Amino acid sequence: CASSLGVFGGKSTDTQYF.

There are a few counts of this clonotype. The V and J genes are TRBV7-2 and TRBJ1-1; no reliable D call. Germline V gives CDR1 SGHTA, CDR2 FQGNSA. V was shortened by 3 bases and J by 1 base, with 9 bases between the two germline ends. CDR3 length: 14 amino acids. The CDR3 nucleotides read TGTGCCAGCAGCTTCCGGGCGGCGAACACTGAAGCTTTCTTT. This sequence encodes CASSFRAANTEAFF.

This chain joins TRBV11-2 and TRBJ2-1; 7 bases are shared with TRBD2. Germline lookup yields CDR1 SGHAT and CDR2 FQNNGV. This CDR3 has 16 amino acids. J was trimmed by 0 bases and V by 3 bases; bases with no gene match: 5. CDR3 in amino acids: CASSFLAASSYNEQFF. In DNA, the CDR3 is TGTGCCAGCAGCTTTCTAGCGGCAAGCTCCTACAATGAGCAGTTCTTC.

This clonotype has more than one count but fewer than ten. This chain links TRBV7-9 with TRBJ2-2, with TRBD2 matching over 13 bases. CDR3 length equals 16 residues. The germline V gene has CDR1 SEHNR and CDR2 FQNEAQ (reference sequence). After removal of 3 bases from V and 3 bases from J, the junction contained 1 base not matched to a gene. The CDR3 sequence: CASSFGLAGDTGELFF. CDR3 coding DNA: TGTGCCAGCAGCTTTGGACTAGCGGGAGACACCGGGGAGCTGTTTTTT.

The chain recombines TRBV7-9 with TRBJ2-1; TRBD1 matches at 9 bases. Germline CDR1 reads SEHNR; CDR2 reads FQNEAQ (reference sequence). J lost 3 bases, V lost 5 bases, and 8 bases had no gene match. This CDR3 spans 16 amino acids. The CDR3 sequence: CASSVRNRGLYNEQFF. CDR3 DNA: TGTGCCAGCAGCGTTCGTAACAGGGGGCTCTACAATGAGCAGTTCTTC. The full variable domain, with the rest looked up from reference TRBV7-9 and TRBJ2-1, is DTGVSQNPRHKITKRGQNVTFRCDPISEHNRLYWYRQTLGQGPEFLTYFQNEAQLEKSRLLSDRFSAERPKGSFSTLEIQRTEQGDSAMYLCASSVRNRGLYNEQFFGPGTRLTVL.